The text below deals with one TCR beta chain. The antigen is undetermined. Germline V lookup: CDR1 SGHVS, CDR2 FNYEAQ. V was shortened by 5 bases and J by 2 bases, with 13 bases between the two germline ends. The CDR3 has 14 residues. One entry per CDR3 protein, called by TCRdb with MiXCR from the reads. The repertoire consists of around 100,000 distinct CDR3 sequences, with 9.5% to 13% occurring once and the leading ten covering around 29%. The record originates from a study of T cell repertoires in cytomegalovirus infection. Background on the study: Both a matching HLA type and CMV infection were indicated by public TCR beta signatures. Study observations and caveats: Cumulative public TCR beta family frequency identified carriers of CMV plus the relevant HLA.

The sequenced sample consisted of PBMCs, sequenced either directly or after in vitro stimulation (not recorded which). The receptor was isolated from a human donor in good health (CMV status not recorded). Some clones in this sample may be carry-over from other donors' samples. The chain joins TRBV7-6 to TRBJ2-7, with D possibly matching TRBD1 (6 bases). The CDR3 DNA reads TGTGCCAGCAGCCCCCGGGACACTCCCTACGAGCAGTACTTC. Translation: CASSPRDTPYEQYF.